The 21 T cell receptor beta chains given below trace back to one sample, sequenced in a study of glioma-infiltrating T cells. Amplification of TCR alpha and beta CDR3 regions from RNA used iRepertoire nested multiplex PCR. From the multiplex PCR reads, TCRdb called clonotypes with MiXCR, one entry per CDR3 protein. The sample includes about 410,000 distinct CDR3 sequences, 41% seen only once; the top ten take around 12%. Material for sequencing was glioma tissue, nonneoplastic brain tissue, or PBMCs (not recorded which). These receptor sequences come from a human donor with low-grade glioma or glioblastoma, undergoing nonglioma brain surgery, or in good health (not recorded which).

V usage is TRBV19 and J usage is TRBJ1-5; 8 bases align to TRBD1. The V and J ends lost 8 bases and 3 bases, in that order; junction bases with no gene match: 6. Germline V gene sequence: CDR1 LNHDA, CDR2 SQIVND (reference sequence). The CDR3 spans 14 residues. CDR3 protein: CASRPGQDNQPQHF. Written as DNA, the CDR3 is TGTGCCAGTCGCCCGGGACAGGACAATCAGCCCCAGCATTTT. The whole variable domain, filled in from reference TRBV19 and TRBJ1-5, reads DGGITQSPKYLFRKEGQNVTLSCEQNLNHDAMYWYRQDPGQGLRLIYYSQIVNDFQKGDIAEGYSVSREKKESFPLTVTSAQKNPTAFYLCASRPGQDNQPQHFGDGTRLSIL.

With respect to this clonotype: Given a much more abundant clone one base away, this may be a read error. This chain joins TRBV4-1 and TRBJ2-1, with D maybe TRBD2 (5 bases). Trimming stripped 3 bases from V and 2 bases from J, with 8 bases between. The CDR3 runs to 14 residues. CDR1 is MGHRA and CDR2 is YSYEKL in the germline V gene. The CDR3 nucleotides are TGCGCCAGCAGCCAGGGAGTGCCCTACAATGAGCAGTTCTTC. Translating gives CASSQGVPYNEQFF.

As to this clonotype: This is likely a read error, given that the CDR3 carries no conserved phenylalanine or tryptophan at its end. The chain is built from TRBV6-2 or TRBV6-3 and TRBJ2-6; no clear D gene. This CDR3 region has 15 residues. CDR1 and CDR2 from the germline V gene are MNHEY and SVGEGT. V shed 8 bases and J shed 3 bases, with 14 bases lying between them. CDR3 in amino acids: CASGLFGHGANVLTL. CDR3 sequence (DNA): TGTGCCAGCGGGCTGTTCGGGCATGGGGCCAACGTCCTGACTTTA.

The chain uses TRBV11-2 and TRBJ2-7, with 8 nucleotides matching TRBD2. After removal of 5 bases from V and 0 bases from J, the junction contained 6 bases not matched to a gene. This CDR3 region has 15 residues. Germline CDR1 and CDR2: SGHAT and FQNNGV. Here the CDR3 DNA reads TGTGCCAGCAGCCGTACTAGCGGACTCTCCTACGAGCAGTACTTC. Residues: CASSRTSGLSYEQYF.

The V gene is TRBV7-9, the J gene TRBJ1-2, with D possibly being TRBD1 (5 bases). This CDR3 has 16 amino acids. V lost 3 bases to trimming and J lost 2 bases, with 16 bases between them. Germline V lookup: CDR1 SEHNR, CDR2 FQNEAQ (reference sequence). CDR3 DNA: TGTGCCAGCAGCTTCGAGGGGACGCGGCGGAACTATGGCTACACCTTC. Translated, it gives CASSFEGTRRNYGYTF.

This sequence joins TRBV27 and TRBJ2-1; 9 bases map to TRBD2. This CDR3 is built from 14 residues. Germline trimming cut 6 bases from V and 5 bases from J; bases unmatched to any gene: 5. Germline CDR1 and CDR2: MNHEY and SMNVEV (reference sequence). The CDR3 here is CASRLAGGNNEQFF. The CDR3 nucleotides read TGTGCCAGCAGACTAGCGGGCGGAAACAATGAGCAGTTCTTC.

The CDR3 region has the DNA TGTGCCAGCAGCCCCACCGGGGAGGGAGTAGGAGATACGCAGTATTTT. It encodes CASSPTGEGVGDTQYF. The rearrangement joins TRBV7-3 to TRBJ2-3; TRBD2 aligns across 7 bases. The V segment lost 5 bases and the J segment 5 bases; nucleotides outside the gene matches: 13. Germline loops: CDR1 SGHTA, CDR2 FQGTGA. This CDR3 spans 16 amino acids.

The table lists this clonotype with many counts. V usage is TRBV28 and J usage is TRBJ2-1; D gene uncertain. Trimming removed 7 bases at V and 0 bases at J, with 13 bases between. Germline V CDR1 and CDR2: MDHEN, SYDVKM. CDR3 length: 15 residues. CDR3 sequence (DNA): TGTGCCAGCACCTCTTCGGGCAGCTCCTACAATGAGCAGTTCTTC. Protein: CASTSSGSSYNEQFF.

This clonotype was seen only once. The gene calls are TRBV18 and TRBJ2-4; TRBD1 might be the D (5 bases). Germline values: CDR1 KGHSH, CDR2 LQKENI. CDR3 length: 13 amino acids. Trimming removed 2 bases at V and 7 bases at J, with 9 bases between. DNA of the CDR3: TGTGCCAGCTCACCAGCAGGGTTGAACATTCAGTACTTC. Translated: CASSPAGLNIQYF.

This clonotype was detected only a few times. V usage is TRBV6-5 and J usage is TRBJ1-1; D gene uncertain. V was clipped by 1 base and J by 6 bases, with 12 bases between them. Germline-derived CDR1 and CDR2 are MNHEY and SVGAGI. The CDR3 sequence is 14 residues long. DNA for the CDR3: TGTGCCAGCAGTTACTTCCGACCGGAGGCTGAAGCTTTCTTT. This sequence encodes CASSYFRPEAEAFF.

This chain uses TRBV29-1 with TRBJ2-2; D might be TRBD2 (5 bases). The CDR3 loop spans 13 amino acids. Germline CDR1 SQVTM, CDR2 ANQGSEA. Between the trimmed V and J ends, which lost 4 bases and 3 bases, there was a span of 9 bases. In DNA form, the CDR3 reads TGCAGCGTTGTAGGGAGTCACACCGGGGAGCTGTTTTTT. Amino acid sequence: CSVVGSHTGELFF.

This clonotype was seen repeatedly, ten times or more. The rearrangement uses TRBV6-1 and TRBJ2-7; 11 bases align to TRBD2. Germline trimming cut 4 bases from V and 4 bases from J; bases unmatched to any gene: 6. CDR3 length equals 15 residues. Germline lookup yields CDR1 MNHNS and CDR2 SASEGT. CDR3 bases: TGTGCCAGCAGTGCGCGACTAGCGGGATCGTACGAGCAGTACTTC. As protein: CASSARLAGSYEQYF.

In this sample, this clonotype turned up a few times. The rearrangement links TRBV2 to TRBJ1-2; tentative D call: TRBD1 (5 bases). This CDR3 contains 13 residues. V was trimmed by 2 bases and J by 8 bases, leaving 12 bases between them. The germline V gene encodes CDR1 SNHLY and CDR2 FYNNEI. The CDR3 coding sequence is TGTGCCAGCAGTGAACAGGGACCCTACGGCTACACCTTC. Translating gives CASSEQGPYGYTF.

On this clonotype: This may arise from a read error, as a much more abundant clone is one base away. The chain has TRBV20-1 and TRBJ2-1, with TRBD2 matching 8 bases. Trimming took 6 bases from V and 7 from J; bases not matched to a gene: 11. This CDR3 has 14 amino acids. Germline V gene data show CDR1 as DFQATT and CDR2 as SNEGSKA (reference sequence). DNA for the CDR3: TGCAGTGCGAGTCAGGCGGGAGGTAGGAATGAGCAGTTCTTC. This encodes CSASQAGGRNEQFF.

This clonotype was seen more than once but under ten times. The chain recombines TRBV14 with TRBJ2-3; tentative D call: TRBD2 (6 bases). CDR1 and CDR2 (germline): SGHDN, FVKESK. There are 16 residues in the CDR3. V was shortened by 2 bases and J by 0 bases, with 12 bases between the two germline ends. CDR3 sequence (DNA): TGTGCCAGCAGCCAAAATAGCGGACTTAGCACAGATACGCAGTATTTT. Translating it yields CASSQNSGLSTDTQYF. Using reference TRBV14 and TRBJ2-3 for the parts outside the CDR3, the full variable domain is EAGVTQFPSHSVIEKGQTVTLRCDPISGHDNLYWYRRVMGKEIKFLLHFVKESKQDESGMPNNRFLAERTGGTYSTLKVQPAELEDSGVYFCASSQNSGLSTDTQYFGPGTRLTVL.

As to this clonotype: Given a much more abundant clone one base away, this may be a read error. V gene TRBV20-1 combines with J gene TRBJ1-5; D remains unclear. CDR1 is DFQATT, CDR2 SNEGSKA, per germline (reference sequence). V was shortened by 3 bases and J by 4 bases, with 16 bases between the two germline ends. The CDR3 has 15 amino acids. CDR3 in amino acids: CSASDHSVANQPQHF. In DNA, the CDR3 is TGCAGTGCTAGTGATCACAGTGTAGCAAATCAGCCCCAGCATTTT.

This clonotype was picked up a small number of times. The chain employs TRBV6-6 and TRBJ1-1, with a possible D match to TRBD1 (6 bases). Per the germline V gene, CDR1 is MNHNY and CDR2 is SVGAGI (reference sequence). The CDR3 covers 17 residues. Trimming took off 2 bases at V and 0 bases at J, with 16 bases between the two ends. CDR3 residues: CASSYAAGAIMNTEAFF. The CDR3 coding sequence is TGTGCCAGCAGTTACGCAGCAGGGGCGATCATGAACACTGAAGCTTTCTTT.

This sequence joins TRBV6-2 or TRBV6-3 and TRBJ2-7, with TRBD2 as a possible D gene (6 bases). The germline V and J ends were trimmed by 0 bases and 5 bases, with 20 bases remaining between them. The CDR3 consists of 17 residues. Looked up from germline, CDR1 is MNHEY and CDR2 is SVGEGT. CDR3 region: CASSYSRGRDGGDEQYF. In DNA, the CDR3 is TGTGCCAGCAGTTACTCGAGGGGCCGGGACGGGGGAGACGAGCAGTACTTC.

Concerning this clonotype itself: Just one base apart from a much larger clone, this may be a read error. The V and J genes are TRBV6-2 or TRBV6-3 and TRBJ2-1, with D uncertain. CDR1 is MNHEY and CDR2 is SVGEGT in the germline V gene. The CDR3 covers 14 residues. V was clipped by 0 bases and J by 3 bases, with 6 bases between them. CDR3 sequence reads: CASSYSVLYNEQFF. Here the CDR3 DNA reads TGTGCCAGCAGTTACTCGGTCCTCTACAATGAGCAGTTCTTC.

The V and J genes are TRBV6-2 or TRBV6-3 and TRBJ2-3, with D perhaps TRBD2 (7 bases). The CDR3 consists of 14 residues. Germline values: CDR1 MNHEY, CDR2 SVGEGT. Between the trimmed V and J ends, which lost 10 bases and 3 bases, there was a span of 17 bases. The CDR3, as DNA: TGTGCCACCACCAGGGGAGGGTTTACAGATACGCAGTATTTT. It specifies CATTRGGFTDTQYF.

This chain connects TRBV20-1 to TRBJ1-4; no clear D. The V end lost 0 bases, the J end lost 7 bases, and 12 bases lay between the germline ends. Germline V CDR1 and CDR2: DFQATT, SNEGSKA (reference sequence). The CDR3 sequence is 14 residues long. The CDR3 reads CSARDWWAVEKLFF. The CDR3 nucleotides are TGCAGTGCTAGAGATTGGTGGGCGGTTGAAAAACTGTTTTTT.